This is a list of T cell receptor beta chains from one sample in a study of OX40 agonist ivuxolimab in advanced cancers. Clones were sequenced by immunoSEQ multiplex PCR, and TCRdb holds only the in-frame ones, with some missing. Among 60,000 to 75,000 clones, around 85% were seen once, and the ten largest hold 5% to 6.5%. The source was CD4+ or CD8+ T cells sorted from blood, collected in a trial of the OX40 agonist ivuxolimab. Receptor source: an adult with an advanced solid tumor such as melanoma, head and neck, liver or kidney cancer. CDR3s include the opening cysteine and the closing phenylalanine or tryptophan. Each record gives: V gene, clone size, J gene, D gene, CDR3 DNA, CDR3 protein. The D gene is left open where the match is weak. Size is omitted from some rows. Given values are once, few, many or a class for expanded clones.

TRBV5-6	NA	TRBJ2-7	NA	TGTGCCAGCAGCTTAAGAGCCAGGAACTCCTACGAGCAGTACTTC	CASSLRARNSYEQYF
TRBV19	NA	TRBJ1-2	NA	TGTGCCAGTAGTATGAGCTACGGGGGCGCATATGGCTACACCTTC	CASSMSYGGAYGYTF
TRBV19	NA	TRBJ1-1	NA	TGTGCCAGTAGTCTCCCTTCGGGGAACACTGAAGCTTTCTTT	CASSLPSGNTEAFF
TRBV6-5	once	TRBJ1-2	NA	TGTGCCAGCAGTTACTCTGTTGGGGATGGCTACACCTTC	CASSYSVGDGYTF
TRBV28	NA	TRBJ1-2	NA	TGTGCCAGCAGTTTCCAGGGAGGGGTGTATGGCTACACCTTC	CASSFQGGVYGYTF
TRBV28	NA	TRBJ2-7	NA	TGTGCCAGCAGTTCCACAGGGTTCTACGAGCAGTACTTC	CASSSTGFYEQYF
TRBV30	NA	TRBJ2-1	NA	TGTGCCTACTTAACGGGTCCGATGCCTTACAATGAGCAGTTCTTC	CAYLTGPMPYNEQFF
TRBV30	NA	TRBJ2-7	NA	TGTGCCTGGAGTGGTGCAAAGCGGGTATTCTACGAGCAGTACTTC	CAWSGAKRVFYEQYF
TRBV9	NA	TRBJ2-5	NA	TGTGCCAGCAGCGTAGGAGGGGGGATCCAGACCCAGTACTTC	CASSVGGGIQTQYF
TRBV7-9	few	TRBJ1-1	NA	TGTGCCAGCAGCTTAACAGGGGAAGCTTTCTTT	CASSLTGEAFF
TRBV5-1	NA	TRBJ1-2	TRBD1	TGCGCCAGCAGCTTGAGACAGGGGGTTAACTATGGCTACACCTTC	CASSLRQGVNYGYTF
TRBV11-2	NA	TRBJ1-4	NA	TGTGCCAGCAGCCTCTTTGGGGTCCTTGGTGAAAAACTGTTTTTT	CASSLFGVLGEKLFF
TRBV7-2	NA	TRBJ2-3	NA	TGTGCCAGCAGCTTATCCGATACGCAGTATTTT	CASSLSDTQYF
TRBV4-3	once	TRBJ2-3	NA	TGCGCCAGCAGCCAACTACGACTGGGCACAGATACGCAGTATTTT	CASSQLRLGTDTQYF
TRBV5-1	NA	TRBJ2-5	NA	TGCGCCAGCAGCTTGGTTCCCCTGGGGGGCGGTCGGGAGACCCAGTACTTC	CASSLVPLGGGRETQYF
TRBV7-2	few	TRBJ1-3	TRBD1	TGTGCCAGCAGCTTAGGGGGGCAGGGGGTCTCTGGAAACACCATATATTTT	CASSLGGQGVSGNTIYF
TRBV7-2	NA	TRBJ1-1	TRBD1	TGTGCCAGCAGCTTAGCATTTGGACAGGGCGCGGCTTTCTTT	CASSLAFGQGAAFF
TRBV15	once	TRBJ2-7	TRBD2	TGTGCCACCAGCAGAGATCTAAAGACTAGCGGAAGGGAACCCTACGAGCAGTACTTC	CATSRDLKTSGREPYEQYF
TRBV10-3	NA	TRBJ2-1	NA	TGTGCCATCAGTGACTACAATGAGCAGTTCTTC	CAISDYNEQFF
TRBV19	NA	TRBJ2-1	TRBD2	TGTGCCAGTAGTATAGGGTCTGGCGGGAGTTTTTACAATGAGCAGTTCTTC	CASSIGSGGSFYNEQFF
TRBV7-9	once	TRBJ1-3	NA	TGTGCCAGCAGCTCAGGTGGGGCTGGAAACACCATATATTTT	CASSSGGAGNTIYF
TRBV2	NA	TRBJ2-1	TRBD2	TGTGCCACGAGCGGGGGGCCCCCCTACAATGAGCAGTTCTTC	CATSGGPPYNEQFF
TRBV15	few	TRBJ2-2	NA	TGTGCCACCAGCAGAGAAAAACGGCCCACCGGGGAGCTGTTTTTT	CATSREKRPTGELFF
TRBV10-3	NA	TRBJ2-5	TRBD1	TGTGCCACGGGACAGGGGCAAGAGACCCAGTACTTC	CATGQGQETQYF
TRBV21-1	once	TRBJ1-2	NA	TGTGCCAGCAGCAAATTCGGGCAGGTCCCAGCCCGCAACTATGGCTACACCTTC	CASSKFGQVPARNYGYTF
TRBV5-6	NA	TRBJ1-1	NA	TGTGCCAGCATGAAACAGAAGAACACTAAAGCTTTCTTT	CASMKQKNTKAFF
TRBV5-5	few	TRBJ1-5	TRBD1	TGCGCCAGCAGCCAGGGGACAGAAAATAGCAATCAGCCCCAGCATTTT	CASSQGTENSNQPQHF
TRBV2	few	TRBJ2-4	NA	TGTGCCAGCAGTTCTCCGGGGCGCGGGGCTTCCAAAAACATTCAGTACTTC	CASSSPGRGASKNIQYF
TRBV5-4	NA	TRBJ2-7	TRBD1	TGTGCCAGCAGCTTATACAGGGGCGAGCAGTACTTC	CASSLYRGEQYF
TRBV14	once	TRBJ2-3	NA	TGTGCCAGCAGCCACCGACAGCCCACAGATACGCAGTATTTT	CASSHRQPTDTQYF
TRBV28	NA	TRBJ2-7	NA	TGTGCCAGCACTGCGTATACCGGGACCGCTACCTACGAGCAGTACTTC	CASTAYTGTATYEQYF
TRBV14	NA	TRBJ1-6	NA	TGTGCCAGCAGCACTGAAGGGGTGAATTCACCCCTCCACTTT	CASSTEGVNSPLHF
TRBV5-1	NA	TRBJ1-3	NA	TGCGCCAGCAGCTTGGCCGGGGCGAGCTCTGGAAACACCATATATTTT	CASSLAGASSGNTIYF
TRBV19	NA	TRBJ2-1	TRBD2	TGTGCCAGTAAATTAGCGGGGCACTACAATGAGCAGTTCTTC	CASKLAGHYNEQFF
TRBV7-9	once	TRBJ2-2	TRBD1	TGTGCCAGCAGCTCCGGGACAGGGGGTCTCACCGGGGAGCTGTTTTTT	CASSSGTGGLTGELFF
TRBV7-6	few	TRBJ2-7	NA	TGTGCCAGCAGCTTAGGGCCTAACTACGAGCAGTACTTC	CASSLGPNYEQYF
TRBV5-1	once	TRBJ1-4	NA	TGCGCCAGCAGCTCGGGACGGATAAAGGAAAAACTGTTTTTT	CASSSGRIKEKLFF
TRBV6-5	NA	TRBJ1-6	NA	TGTGCCAGCAGTTATAGAGGGTTGAGGTCACCCCTCCACTTT	CASSYRGLRSPLHF
TRBV25-1	NA	TRBJ2-3	NA	TGTGCCAGCAGTGACCGATCTGGGGGGGCGAGCACAGATACGCAGTATTTT	CASSDRSGGASTDTQYF
TRBV18	few	TRBJ2-1	TRBD2	TGTGCCAGCTCACCAGCCTTAATTGGCGGGGGGGCCTCAGGTGAGCAGTTCTTC	CASSPALIGGGASGEQFF
TRBV9	NA	TRBJ2-7	TRBD1	TGTGCCAGCAGCGTAGTCGGGGACAGCTACGAGCAGTACTTC	CASSVVGDSYEQYF
TRBV9	few	TRBJ1-2	NA	TGTGCCAGCAGCCCCGGCCAGGGGTTGGGCTATGGCTACACCTTC	CASSPGQGLGYGYTF
TRBV7-2	NA	TRBJ2-5	NA	TGTGCCAGCAGCTTAGCCACGCCGGGCCAAGAGACCCAGTACTTC	CASSLATPGQETQYF
TRBV5-1	NA	TRBJ2-7	NA	TGCGCCAGCAGCTCGGGGGCCTACGAGCAGTACTTC	CASSSGAYEQYF
TRBV29-1	NA	TRBJ2-1	NA	TGCAGCGTTGAGCTGCCATCCTACAATGAGCAGTTCTTC	CSVELPSYNEQFF
TRBV5-1	NA	TRBJ2-1	NA	TGCGCCAGCGCCCCGTCTGACTCCCCTTCGGGTGAGCAGTTCTTC	CASAPSDSPSGEQFF
TRBV2	once	TRBJ2-5	NA	TGTGCCAGCAGTGGGGGGTTGAGGGAGACCCAGTACTTC	CASSGGLRETQYF
TRBV20-1	NA	TRBJ2-1	NA	TGCAGTGGGGGAAGGACAACTGAGCAGTTCTTC	CSGGRTTEQFF
TRBV19	NA	TRBJ2-7	NA	TGTGCCAGTAGTAACAGGGACCGACTCGAGCAGTACTTC	CASSNRDRLEQYF
TRBV29-1	few	TRBJ2-3	NA	TGCAGCGTCCGAGGGGGGCGGGGGAACAGCACAGATACGCAGTATTTT	CSVRGGRGNSTDTQYF
TRBV21-1	NA	TRBJ1-5	NA	TGTGCCAGCAGCAAAGCCAGGGGACACCCCCAAAATCAGCCCCAGCATTTT	CASSKARGHPQNQPQHF